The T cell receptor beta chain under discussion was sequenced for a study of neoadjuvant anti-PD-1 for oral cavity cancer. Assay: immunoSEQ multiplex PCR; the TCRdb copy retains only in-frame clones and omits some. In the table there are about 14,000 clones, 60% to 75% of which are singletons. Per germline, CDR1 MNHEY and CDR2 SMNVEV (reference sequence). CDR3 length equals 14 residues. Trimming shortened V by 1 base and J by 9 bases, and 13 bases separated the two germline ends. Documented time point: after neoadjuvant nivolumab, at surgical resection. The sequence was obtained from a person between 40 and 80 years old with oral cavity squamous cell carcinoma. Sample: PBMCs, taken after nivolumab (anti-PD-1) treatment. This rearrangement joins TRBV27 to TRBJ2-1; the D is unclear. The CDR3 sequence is CASSLYPVGSEQFF. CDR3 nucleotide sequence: TGTGCCAGCAGTTTATATCCCGTAGGTAGTGAGCAGTTCTTC.